This T cell receptor (beta chain) came from a study of shared T cell receptors in the human thymus. The germline V gene encodes CDR1 MGHRA and CDR2 YSYEKL. The CDR3 has 15 amino acids. V lost 4 bases and J lost 5; bases outside the gene matches: 10. Sequenced by immunoSEQ multiplex PCR; TCRdb stores in-frame clones only, minus some. Seen here are hundreds of thousands of clones, approximately 78% observed once, and the top ten hold around 0.013%. These data are also associated with another study on human thymus T cells. That work adds: Serving as donors were healthy Finnish infants, each of whom was having open corrective surgery for congenital heart defects. Resections from corrective heart surgery supplied the thymus tissue. Thymic and blood repertoires showed apparently biased V and J gene usage.

The clonotype was recovered from a boy under three years old with a congenital heart defect. The sequencing sample was made of thymocytes. The chain has TRBV4-1 and TRBJ1-2; 7 bases fit TRBD1. CDR3 sequence (DNA): TGCGCCAGCAGCCCGGTACAGGGGCAGGGGTATGGCTACACCTTC. Its translation is CASSPVQGQGYGYTF.